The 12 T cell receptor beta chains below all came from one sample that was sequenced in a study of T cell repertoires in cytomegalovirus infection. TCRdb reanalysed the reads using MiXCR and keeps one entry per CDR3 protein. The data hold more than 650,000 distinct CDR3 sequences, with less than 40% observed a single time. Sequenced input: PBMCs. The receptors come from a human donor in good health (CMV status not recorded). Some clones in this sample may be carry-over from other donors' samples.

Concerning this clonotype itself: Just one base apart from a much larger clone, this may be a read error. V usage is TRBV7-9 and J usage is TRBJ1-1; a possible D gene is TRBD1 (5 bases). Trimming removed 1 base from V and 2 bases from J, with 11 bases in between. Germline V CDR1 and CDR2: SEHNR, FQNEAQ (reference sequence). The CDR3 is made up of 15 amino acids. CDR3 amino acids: CASSLVPGDNTEAFF. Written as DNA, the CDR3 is TGTGCCAGCAGCTTAGTCCCGGGGGATAACACTGAAGCTTTCTTT.

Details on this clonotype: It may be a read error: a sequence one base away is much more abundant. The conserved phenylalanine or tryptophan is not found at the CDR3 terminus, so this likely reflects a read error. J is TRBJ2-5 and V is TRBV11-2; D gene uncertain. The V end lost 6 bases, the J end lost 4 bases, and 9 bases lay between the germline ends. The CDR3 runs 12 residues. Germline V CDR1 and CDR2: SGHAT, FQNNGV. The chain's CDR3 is CASRLKAETQYL. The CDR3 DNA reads TGTGCCAGCAGACTCAAAGCAGAGACCCAGTACTTA.

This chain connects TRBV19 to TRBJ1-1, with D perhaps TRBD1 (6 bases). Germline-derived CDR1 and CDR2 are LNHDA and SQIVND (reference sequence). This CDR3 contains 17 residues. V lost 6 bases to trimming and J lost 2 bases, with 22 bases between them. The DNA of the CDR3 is TGTGCCAGTAGCCCAACACCCGCAAGGGGGGACAACACTGAAGCTTTCTTT. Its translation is CASSPTPARGDNTEAFF.

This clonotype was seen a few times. In nucleotides, the CDR3 is TGTGCCAGCAGCTATCCCCAAAAGGGACTACCAACCCAGTACTTC. This sequence encodes CASSYPQKGLPTQYF. This chain connects TRBV7-9 to TRBJ2-5; 7 bases are shared with TRBD2. There are 15 residues in the CDR3. Germline values: CDR1 SEHNR, CDR2 FQNEAQ (reference sequence). The V and J ends lost 4 bases and 8 bases, in that order; junction bases with no gene match: 13.

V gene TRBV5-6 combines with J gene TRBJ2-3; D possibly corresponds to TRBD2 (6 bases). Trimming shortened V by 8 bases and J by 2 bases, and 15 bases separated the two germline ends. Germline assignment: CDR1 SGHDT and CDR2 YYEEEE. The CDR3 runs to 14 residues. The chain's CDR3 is CASVGSGNTDTQYF. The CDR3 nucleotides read TGTGCCAGTGTGGGTAGCGGAAACACAGATACGCAGTATTTT.

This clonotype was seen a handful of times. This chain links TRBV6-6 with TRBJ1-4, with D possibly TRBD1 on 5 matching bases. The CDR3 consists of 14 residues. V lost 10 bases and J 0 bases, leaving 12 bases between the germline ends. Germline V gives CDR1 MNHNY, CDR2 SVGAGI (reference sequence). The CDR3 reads CATTRGTTNEKLFF. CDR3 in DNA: TGTGCCACCACTAGGGGCACAACTAATGAAAAACTGTTTTTT.

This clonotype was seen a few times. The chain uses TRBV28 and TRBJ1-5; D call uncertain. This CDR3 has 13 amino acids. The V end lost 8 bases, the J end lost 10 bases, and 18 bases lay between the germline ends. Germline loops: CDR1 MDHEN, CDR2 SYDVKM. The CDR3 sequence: CASGLSVDSPQHF. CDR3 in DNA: TGTGCCAGCGGGTTATCAGTGGACTCTCCCCAGCATTTT.

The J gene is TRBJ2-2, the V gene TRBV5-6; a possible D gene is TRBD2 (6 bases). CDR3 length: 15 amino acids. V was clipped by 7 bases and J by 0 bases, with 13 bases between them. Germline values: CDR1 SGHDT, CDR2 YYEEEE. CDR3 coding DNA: TGTGCCAGCGCCCGGAGGGCCCCGAACACCGGGGAGCTGTTTTTT. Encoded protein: CASARRAPNTGELFF.

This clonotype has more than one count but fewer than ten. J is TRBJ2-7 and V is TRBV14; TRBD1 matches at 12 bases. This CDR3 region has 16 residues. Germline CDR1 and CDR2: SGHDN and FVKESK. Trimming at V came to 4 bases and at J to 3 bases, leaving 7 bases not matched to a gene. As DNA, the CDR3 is TGTGCCAGCAGCCCCGTCGGGACAGGGGGCCGCTACGAGCAGTACTTC. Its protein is CASSPVGTGGRYEQYF.

CDR3 coding DNA: TGTGCCAGTAGGGGGGACTTGGCGGTGGGCTACACCTTC. This sequence encodes CASRGDLAVGYTF. This sequence joins TRBV19 and TRBJ1-2, with D possibly matching TRBD1 (5 bases). The germline V gene has CDR1 LNHDA and CDR2 SQIVND (reference sequence). Between the trimmed V and J ends, which lost 6 bases and 8 bases, there was a span of 16 bases. The CDR3 sequence is 13 residues long.

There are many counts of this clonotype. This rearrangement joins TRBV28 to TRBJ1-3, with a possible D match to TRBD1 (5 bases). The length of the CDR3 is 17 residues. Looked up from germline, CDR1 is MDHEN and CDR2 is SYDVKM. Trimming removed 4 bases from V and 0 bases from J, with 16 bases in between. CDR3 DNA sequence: TGTGCCAGCAGTTCAGAAACCACAGGCCGCTCTGGAAACACCATATATTTT. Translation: CASSSETTGRSGNTIYF.

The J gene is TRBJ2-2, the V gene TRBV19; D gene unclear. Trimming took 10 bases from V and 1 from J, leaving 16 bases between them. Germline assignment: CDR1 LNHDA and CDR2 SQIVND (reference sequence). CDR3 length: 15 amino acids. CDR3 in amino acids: CATSNRPQNTGELFF. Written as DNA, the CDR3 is TGTGCCACCAGTAATAGGCCCCAGAACACCGGGGAGCTGTTTTTT.